This entry concerns a single T cell receptor beta chain. Template switching by 5'RACE with UMIs generated the TCR beta cDNA. One entry per CDR3 protein, without DNA, is what TCRdb gives after re-calling the 5' RACE reads. This specimen shows roughly 380,000 distinct CDR3 sequences; the ten leading clones hold roughly 5.4%. This sample is part of a study of T cells expressing NK-cell markers. Turning to the study itself: Sorted T-cell subsets CD3+CD56+NKG2C+, CD3+CD56+NKG2C- and CD3+CD56-NKG2C+ were TCR beta-sequenced. With respect to HCMV, most of the eight sequenced donors were seropositive, and one was seronegative.

This receptor was identified in a man aged 18-75 years in good health. Material for sequencing was blood T cells: a sorted CD56 or NKG2C T cell subset, CD4+ or CD8+ T cells, or bulk PBMC T cells (not recorded which).

CDR3 sequence: CASQRKGSHPPSPLHF. V gene TRBV6-1 combines with J gene TRBJ1-6. The CDR3 covers 16 residues. Germline lookup yields CDR1 MNHNS and CDR2 SASEGT.